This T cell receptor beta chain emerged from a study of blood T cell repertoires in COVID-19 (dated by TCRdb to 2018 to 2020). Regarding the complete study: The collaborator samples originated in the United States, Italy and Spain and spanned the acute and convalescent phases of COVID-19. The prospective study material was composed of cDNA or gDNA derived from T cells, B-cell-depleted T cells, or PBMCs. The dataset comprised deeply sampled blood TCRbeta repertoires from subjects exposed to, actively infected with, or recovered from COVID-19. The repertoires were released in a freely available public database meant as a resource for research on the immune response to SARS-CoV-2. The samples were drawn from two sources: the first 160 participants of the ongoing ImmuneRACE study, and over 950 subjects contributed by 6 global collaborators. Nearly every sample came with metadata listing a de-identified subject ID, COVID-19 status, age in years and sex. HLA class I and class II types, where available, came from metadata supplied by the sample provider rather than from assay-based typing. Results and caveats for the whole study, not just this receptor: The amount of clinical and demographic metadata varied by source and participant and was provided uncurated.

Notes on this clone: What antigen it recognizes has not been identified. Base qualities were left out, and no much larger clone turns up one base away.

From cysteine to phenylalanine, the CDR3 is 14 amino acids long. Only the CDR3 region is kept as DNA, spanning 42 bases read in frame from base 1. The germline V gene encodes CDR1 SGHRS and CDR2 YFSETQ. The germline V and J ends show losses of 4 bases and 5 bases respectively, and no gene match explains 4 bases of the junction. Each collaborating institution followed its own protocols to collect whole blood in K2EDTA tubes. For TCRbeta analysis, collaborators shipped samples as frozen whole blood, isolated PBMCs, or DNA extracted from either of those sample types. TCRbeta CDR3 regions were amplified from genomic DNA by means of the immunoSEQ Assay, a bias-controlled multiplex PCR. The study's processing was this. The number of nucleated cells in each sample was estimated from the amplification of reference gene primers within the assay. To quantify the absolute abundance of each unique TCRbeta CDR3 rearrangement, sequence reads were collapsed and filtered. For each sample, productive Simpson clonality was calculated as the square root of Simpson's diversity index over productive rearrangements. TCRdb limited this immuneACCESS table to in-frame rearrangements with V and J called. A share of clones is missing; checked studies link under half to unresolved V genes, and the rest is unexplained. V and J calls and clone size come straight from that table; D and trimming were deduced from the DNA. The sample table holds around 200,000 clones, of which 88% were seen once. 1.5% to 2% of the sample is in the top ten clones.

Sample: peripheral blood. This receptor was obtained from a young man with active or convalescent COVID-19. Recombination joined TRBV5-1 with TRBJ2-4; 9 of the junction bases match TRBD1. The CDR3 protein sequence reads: CASSQGQGQNIQYF. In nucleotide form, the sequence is TGCGCCAGCAGCCAGGGACAGGGCCAAAACATTCAGTACTTC.